Each of the 9 T cell receptor beta chains below was sequenced from the same sample in a study of blood T cell repertoires in COVID-19. Assay: immunoSEQ multiplex PCR; the TCRdb copy retains only in-frame clones and omits some. This table holds about 68,000 clones, roughly 91% found once. The sequencing sample was made of peripheral blood. These receptors all stem from a man aged 50 to 60 with active COVID-19.

The chain combines TRBV28 with TRBJ2-1, with a possible D match to TRBD1 (7 bases). V was shortened by 1 base and J by 6 bases, with 10 bases between the two germline ends. This CDR3 has 14 residues. The germline CDR1 and CDR2 sequences are MDHEN and SYDVKM. CDR3 region: CASSLSGGSNEQFF. The CDR3, as DNA: TGTGCCAGCAGTTTATCAGGGGGGAGCAATGAGCAGTTCTTC.

The rearrangement joins TRBV27 to TRBJ1-6; 10 nucleotides align to TRBD1. V shed 1 base and J 1 base; nucleotides not matched to a gene: 1. The CDR3 extends over 17 amino acids. Germline-derived CDR1 and CDR2 are MNHEY and SMNVEV (reference sequence). The CDR3 reads CASSLLGQGSYNSPLHF. The CDR3 nucleotides read TGTGCCAGCAGTTTATTGGGACAGGGGTCCTATAATTCACCCCTCCACTTT.

The rearrangement links TRBV20-1 to TRBJ2-7, with TRBD1 matching 7 bases. Germline V gene sequence: CDR1 DFQATT, CDR2 SNEGSKA (reference sequence). Losses at the gene ends were 6 bases for V and 3 bases for J; bases not matched to a gene: 2. The CDR3 totals 11 residues. Written as DNA, the CDR3 is TGCAGTGCGCGACAGGGCTACGAGCAGTACTTC. This encodes CSARQGYEQYF.

The V call is TRBV2, the J call TRBJ1-2, with D perhaps matching TRBD1 (5 bases). Germline CDR1 reads SNHLY; CDR2 reads FYNNEI. Trimming left V 3 bases short and J 7 bases short, with 12 bases between. The CDR3 spans 13 residues. The DNA for the CDR3 is TGTGCCAGCAGTGACCCGGGGGAAACTGGCTACACCTTC. It codes for CASSDPGETGYTF.

The chain recombines TRBV5-4 with TRBJ2-6; D uncertain. Germline CDR1 and CDR2: SGHNT and YYREEE (reference sequence). Trimming took off 4 bases at V and 4 bases at J, with 18 bases between the two ends. The length of the CDR3 is 17 residues. CDR3 in amino acids: CASSPEADFGGANVLTF. The CDR3 DNA follows: TGTGCCAGCAGCCCCGAGGCCGACTTTGGAGGGGCCAACGTCCTGACTTTC.

The V gene is TRBV4-3, the J gene TRBJ2-7, with 7 bases lining up with TRBD1. This CDR3 has 16 amino acids. Germline trimming cut 0 bases from V and 3 bases from J; bases unmatched to any gene: 8. The germline V gene has CDR1 LGHNA and CDR2 YSLEER. This CDR3 reads CASSQEVGTALYEQYF. The DNA for the CDR3 is TGCGCCAGCAGCCAAGAGGTTGGGACAGCACTCTACGAGCAGTACTTC.

The rearrangement links TRBV19 to TRBJ1-2; D uncertain. Germline CDR1 is LNHDA and CDR2 is SQIVND (reference sequence). V lost 7 bases to trimming and J lost 4 bases, with 16 bases between them. The CDR3 is made up of 14 amino acids. The CDR3 loop is CASTPRAALYGYTF. CDR3 nucleotide sequence: TGTGCCAGTACTCCGAGGGCGGCGCTCTATGGCTACACCTTC.

CDR3 sequence: CATSDFRGSSYNEQFF. Written as DNA, the CDR3 is TGTGCCACCAGTGATTTCCGCGGGAGCTCCTACAATGAGCAGTTCTTC. The V gene is TRBV24-1, the J gene TRBJ2-1, with 7 bases aligning to TRBD2. From germline, CDR1 is KGHDR and CDR2 SFDVKD. CDR3 length: 16 residues. Trimming took 1 base from V and 0 from J; bases not matched to a gene: 2.

The rearrangement joins TRBV24-1 to TRBJ2-5, with TRBD2 as a possible D gene (6 bases). The V gene's germline CDR1 is KGHDR and CDR2 SFDVKD. This CDR3 is 19 amino acids long. V lost 3 bases and J 4 bases, leaving 26 bases between the germline ends. CDR3: CATSDATGLAPLRRETQYF. The CDR3 DNA follows: TGTGCCACCAGTGATGCCACCGGGCTAGCGCCCCTCAGGAGAGAGACCCAGTACTTC.